These 10 T cell receptor beta chains came from one sample sequenced in a study of T cells in Graves' hyperthyroidism and ophthalmopathy. TCR beta CDR3 sequences were amplified from RNA transcripts. HTBI primers were employed in a first-round RT-PCR of the TCR CDR3. One entry per CDR3 protein results from TCRdb running MiXCR on the multiplex PCR reads. The sample has about 400,000 distinct CDR3 sequences; roughly 13% are singletons. Sequencing input: blood. These receptors were taken from a woman aged 18-30 years with Graves' hyperthyroidism.

The chain is built from TRBV5-4 and TRBJ2-2; the match to TRBD2 covers 8 bases. Losses at the gene ends were 4 bases for V and 2 bases for J; bases not matched to a gene: 7. This CDR3 is 16 amino acids long. Germline values: CDR1 SGHNT, CDR2 YYREEE (reference sequence). CDR3 nucleotides: TGTGCCAGCAGCCCCCCCAGCGGGAGTAACACCGGGGAGCTGTTTTTT. It specifies CASSPPSGSNTGELFF.

This chain uses TRBV28 with TRBJ1-2; possible D gene TRBD1, 6 bases. CDR3 length: 15 residues. The ends were cut back, 5 bases at V and 6 bases at J, with 19 bases in the middle. The germline V gene has CDR1 MDHEN and CDR2 SYDVKM. The CDR3 reads CASSAPQGNTNGYTF. The CDR3 nucleotides read TGTGCCAGCAGTGCCCCCCAGGGGAACACGAATGGCTACACCTTC.

This clonotype was seen ten or more times. V gene TRBV12-3 or TRBV12-4 combines with J gene TRBJ1-6; the D gene is possibly TRBD1 (6 bases). The V end was cut by 9 bases, the J end by 4 bases, with 13 bases between. This CDR3 has 14 residues. The CDR3 loop reads CASGGADYNSPLHF. The CDR3 coding sequence is TGTGCCAGTGGGGGCGCCGATTATAATTCACCCCTCCACTTT.

This clonotype was observed at least ten times. As DNA, the CDR3 is TGTGCCAGCAGTGAACCCCAAACGAGCTCCTACGAGCAGTACTTC. Residues: CASSEPQTSSYEQYF. The rearrangement uses TRBV6-1 and TRBJ2-7; D ambiguous. Looked up from germline, CDR1 is MNHNS and CDR2 is SASEGT. This CDR3 has 15 residues. V gave up 2 bases and J gave up 0 bases, with 11 bases separating them.

This clonotype was counted ten times or more. J is TRBJ1-1 and V is TRBV5-1, with 9 bases matching TRBD1. This CDR3 has 16 residues. The germline gives CDR1 SGHRS, CDR2 YFSETQ. J lost 0 bases, V lost 6 bases, and 9 bases had no gene match. For the CDR3, the DNA is TGCGCCAGCACATCCGGGACAGGGAGAATGAACACTGAAGCTTTCTTT. It is translated as CASTSGTGRMNTEAFF. The variable domain in full, completed from reference TRBV5-1 and TRBJ1-1, reads KAGVTQTPRYLIKTRGQQVTLSCSPISGHRSVSWYQQTPGQGLQFLFEYFSETQRNKGNFPGRFSGRQFSNSRSEMNVSTLELGDSALYLCASTSGTGRMNTEAFFGQGTRLTVV.

The table lists this clonotype with many counts. The gene calls are TRBV29-1 and TRBJ1-4, with D perhaps TRBD1 (6 bases). The CDR3 consists of 13 residues. The V gene lost 7 bases and the J gene lost 8 bases, with 17 bases spanning the gap. The germline CDR1 and CDR2 sequences are SQVTM and ANQGSEA. Here the CDR3 DNA reads TGCAGCGCCGCTAGGGGGATGGCCGAAAAACTGTTTTTT. As protein: CSAARGMAEKLFF.

This clonotype was counted many times. The V gene is TRBV20-1, the J gene TRBJ1-5, with TRBD1 as a possible D gene (5 bases). V was cut by 6 bases and J by 9 bases, with 12 bases left in between. There are 11 residues in the CDR3. CDR1 is DFQATT and CDR2 is SNEGSKA in the germline V gene (reference sequence). The CDR3 nucleotides are TGCAGTGCCAACGTGGGGGGGCCCCAGCATTTT. Residues: CSANVGGPQHF.

This clonotype has ten or more counts. This sequence joins TRBV7-2 and TRBJ2-2; D assignment may be TRBD1 or TRBD2 (6 bases each). Trimming cost V 7 bases and J 2 bases, with 17 bases left between them. CDR1 and CDR2 from the germline V gene are SGHTA and FQGNSA. The CDR3 runs 16 residues. The CDR3 is CASTKGGRGNTGELFF. CDR3 nucleotides: TGTGCCAGCACAAAGGGGGGCAGGGGTAACACCGGGGAGCTGTTTTTT.

Many counts were recorded for this clonotype. The chain is built from TRBV12-3 or TRBV12-4 and TRBJ2-2, with no clear D. The CDR3 extends over 14 amino acids. Trimming cost V 5 bases and J 3 bases, with 10 bases left between them. The CDR3 protein is CASSSTLYTGELFF. The CDR3 coding sequence is TGTGCCAGCAGTAGTACCCTATACACCGGGGAGCTGTTTTTT.

Concerning this clonotype itself: With a much larger clone just one base away, this may be a read error. V is TRBV13 and J is TRBJ1-1; 8 bases line up with TRBD1. Germline V lookup: CDR1 PRHDT, CDR2 FYEKMQ (reference sequence). This CDR3 is 15 amino acids long. Trimming took 8 bases from V and 4 from J; bases not matched to a gene: 12. This CDR3 reads CASGWGGTGGTEAFF. In DNA, the CDR3 is TGTGCCAGCGGCTGGGGGGGAACAGGGGGCACTGAAGCTTTCTTT.